This T cell receptor (beta chain) was retrieved from a study of cytomegalovirus exposure and HLA in healthy donors. Study-level results: In the analysis, some V segments, TRBV6-2 and TRBV6-3 included, were excluded as indistinguishable. TCR sequences were mostly rare, though some public TCRs occurred in many donors.

In the case of this clone: Its cognate antigen is unknown.

The CDR3 is 17 residues long. V shed 2 bases and J 4 bases; nucleotides not matched to a gene: 14. In germline, CDR1 is KGHSH, CDR2 LQKENI. The PCR contained 60 Vbeta and 13 Jbeta primers. Some clones are missing from TCRdb's copy, which holds only in-frame ones; the method was immunoSEQ multiplex PCR. This sample has approximately 140,000 clones, with approximately 76% found just once. The receptor's source is a middle-aged man in good health and CMV-seronegative. This rearrangement joins TRBV18 to TRBJ2-7; TRBD1 aligns across 7 bases. The sequenced sample was PBMCs. DNA for the CDR3: TGTGCCAGCTCACCAGCCCCTCCCCAAACAGGGGTGTACGAGCAGTACTTC. Translated: CASSPAPPQTGVYEQYF. The full variable domain, rest sourced from reference TRBV18 and TRBJ2-7, is NAGVMQNPRHLVRRRGQEARLRCSPMKGHSHVYWYRQLPEEGLKFMVYLQKENIIDESGMPKERFSAEFPKEGPSILRIQQVVRGDSAAYFCASSPAPPQTGVYEQYFGPGTRLTVT.